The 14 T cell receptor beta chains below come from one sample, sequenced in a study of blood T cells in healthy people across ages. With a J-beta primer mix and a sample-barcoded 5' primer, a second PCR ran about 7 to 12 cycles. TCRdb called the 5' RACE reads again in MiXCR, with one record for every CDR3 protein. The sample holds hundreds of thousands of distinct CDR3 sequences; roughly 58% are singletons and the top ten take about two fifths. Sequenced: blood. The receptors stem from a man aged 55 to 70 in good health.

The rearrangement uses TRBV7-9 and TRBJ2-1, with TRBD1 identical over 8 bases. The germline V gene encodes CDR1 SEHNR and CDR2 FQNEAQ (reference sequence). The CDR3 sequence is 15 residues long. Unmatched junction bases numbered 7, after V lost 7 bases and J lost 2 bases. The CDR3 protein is CASTFSGGAYNEQFF. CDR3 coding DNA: TGTGCCAGCACCTTCTCAGGGGGCGCCTACAATGAGCAGTTCTTC.

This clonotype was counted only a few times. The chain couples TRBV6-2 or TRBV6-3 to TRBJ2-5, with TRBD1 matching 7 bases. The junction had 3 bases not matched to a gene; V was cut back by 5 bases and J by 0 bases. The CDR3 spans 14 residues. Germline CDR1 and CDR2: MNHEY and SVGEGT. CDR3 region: CASSKDRYQETQYF. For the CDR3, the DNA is TGTGCCAGCAGTAAGGACAGGTACCAAGAGACCCAGTACTTC.

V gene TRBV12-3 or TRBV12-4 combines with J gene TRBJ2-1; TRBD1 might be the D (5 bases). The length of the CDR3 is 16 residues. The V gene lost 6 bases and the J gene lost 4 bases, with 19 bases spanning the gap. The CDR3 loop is CASRRQFHSGYNEQFF. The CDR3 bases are TGTGCCAGCAGGCGACAGTTCCATTCGGGTTACAATGAGCAGTTCTTC.

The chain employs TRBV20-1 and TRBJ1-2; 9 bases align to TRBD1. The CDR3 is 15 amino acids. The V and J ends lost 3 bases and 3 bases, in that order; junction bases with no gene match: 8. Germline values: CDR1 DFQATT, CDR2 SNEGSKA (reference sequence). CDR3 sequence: CSASPPGTGHYGYTF. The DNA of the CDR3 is TGCAGTGCTAGTCCTCCCGGGACAGGGCACTATGGCTACACCTTC.

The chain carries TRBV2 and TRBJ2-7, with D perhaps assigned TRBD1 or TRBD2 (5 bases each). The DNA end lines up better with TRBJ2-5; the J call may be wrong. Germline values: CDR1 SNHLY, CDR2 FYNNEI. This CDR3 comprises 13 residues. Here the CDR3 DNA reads TGTGCCAGCCGGGACCCTCGGGGCGGGACCCAGTACTTC. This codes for CASRDPRGGTQYF.

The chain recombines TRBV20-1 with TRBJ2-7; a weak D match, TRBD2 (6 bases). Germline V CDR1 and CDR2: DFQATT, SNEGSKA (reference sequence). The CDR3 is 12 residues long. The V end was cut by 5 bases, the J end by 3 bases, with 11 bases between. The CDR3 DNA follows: TGCAGTGCTGCCCCCGGGGGCTACGAGCAGTACTTC. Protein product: CSAAPGGYEQYF.

CDR3 amino acids: CASSPRGEGDNEQFF. As DNA, the CDR3 is TGTGCCAGCAGCCCGAGGGGGGAAGGTGACAATGAGCAGTTCTTC. The V and J genes are TRBV28 and TRBJ2-1; D tentatively fits TRBD1 or TRBD2 (6 bases each). This CDR3 is 15 amino acids long. Trimming stripped 6 bases from V and 5 bases from J, with 17 bases between. The germline CDR1 and CDR2 sequences are MDHEN and SYDVKM.

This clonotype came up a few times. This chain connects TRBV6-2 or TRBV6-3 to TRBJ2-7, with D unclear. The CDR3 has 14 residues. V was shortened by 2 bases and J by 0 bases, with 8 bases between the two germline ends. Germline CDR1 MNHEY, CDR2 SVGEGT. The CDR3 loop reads CASSYEVGSYEQYF. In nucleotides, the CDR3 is TGTGCCAGCAGTTACGAGGTCGGCTCCTACGAGCAGTACTTC.

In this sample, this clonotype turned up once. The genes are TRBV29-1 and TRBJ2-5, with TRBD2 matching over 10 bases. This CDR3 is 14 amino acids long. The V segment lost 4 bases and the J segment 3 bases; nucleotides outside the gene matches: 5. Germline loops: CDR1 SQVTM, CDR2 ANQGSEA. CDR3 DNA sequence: TGCAGCGTTGTCCCCGGGACTAGCGAAGAGACCCAGTACTTC. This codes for CSVVPGTSEETQYF.

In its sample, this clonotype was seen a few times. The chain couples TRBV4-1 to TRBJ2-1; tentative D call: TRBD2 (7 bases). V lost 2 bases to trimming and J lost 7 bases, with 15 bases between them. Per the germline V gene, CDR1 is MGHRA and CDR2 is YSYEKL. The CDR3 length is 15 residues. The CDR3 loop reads CASSQWGASGNEQFF. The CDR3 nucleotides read TGCGCCAGCAGCCAATGGGGGGCTAGCGGTAATGAGCAGTTCTTC.

The CDR3 loop is CAIRPGQGYGANVLTF. The CDR3 DNA follows: TGTGCCATCAGACCGGGACAGGGTTATGGGGCCAACGTCCTGACTTTC. The rearrangement joins TRBV10-3 to TRBJ2-6, with 9 bases matching TRBD1. CDR1 ENHRY and CDR2 SYGVKD come from the germline V gene. CDR3 length equals 16 residues. V lost 6 bases to trimming and J lost 3 bases; unmatched junction nucleotides: 6.

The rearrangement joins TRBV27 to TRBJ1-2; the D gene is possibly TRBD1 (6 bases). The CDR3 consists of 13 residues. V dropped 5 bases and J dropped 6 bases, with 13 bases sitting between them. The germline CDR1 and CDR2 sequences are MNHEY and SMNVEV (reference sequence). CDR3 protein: CASSPRRGNGYTF. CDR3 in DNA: TGTGCCAGCAGTCCACGGAGGGGGAATGGCTACACCTTC.

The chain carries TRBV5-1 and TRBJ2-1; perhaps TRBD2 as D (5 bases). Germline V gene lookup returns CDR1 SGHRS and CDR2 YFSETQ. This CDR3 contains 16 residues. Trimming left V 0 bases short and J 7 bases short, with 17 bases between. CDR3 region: CASSLGPSPTTNEQFF. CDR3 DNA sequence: TGCGCCAGCAGCTTGGGACCTAGCCCTACTACAAATGAGCAGTTCTTC.

The chain's CDR3 is CASSAGIRKNIQYF. CDR3 coding DNA: TGTGCCAGCAGCGCAGGGATCCGCAAAAACATTCAGTACTTC. This rearrangement joins TRBV11-2 to TRBJ2-7, with D possibly TRBD1 on 5 matching bases. The end of the DNA fits TRBJ2-4 better, so the J call may be wrong. The CDR3 runs to 14 residues. The germline V gene has CDR1 SGHAT and CDR2 FQNNGV.